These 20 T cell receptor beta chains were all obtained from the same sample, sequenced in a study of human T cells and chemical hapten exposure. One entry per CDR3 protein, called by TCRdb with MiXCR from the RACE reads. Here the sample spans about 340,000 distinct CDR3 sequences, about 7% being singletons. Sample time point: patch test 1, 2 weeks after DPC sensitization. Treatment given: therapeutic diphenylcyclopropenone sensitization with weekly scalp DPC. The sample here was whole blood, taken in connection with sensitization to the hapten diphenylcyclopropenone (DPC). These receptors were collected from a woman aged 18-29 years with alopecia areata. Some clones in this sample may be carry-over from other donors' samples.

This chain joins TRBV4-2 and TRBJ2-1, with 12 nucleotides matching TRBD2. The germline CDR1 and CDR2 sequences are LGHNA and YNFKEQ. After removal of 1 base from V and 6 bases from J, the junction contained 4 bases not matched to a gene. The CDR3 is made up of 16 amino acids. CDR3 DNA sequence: TGTGCCAGCAGCCAAGGTACTAGCGGGGGGAGCAATGAGCAGTTCTTC. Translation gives CASSQGTSGGSNEQFF.

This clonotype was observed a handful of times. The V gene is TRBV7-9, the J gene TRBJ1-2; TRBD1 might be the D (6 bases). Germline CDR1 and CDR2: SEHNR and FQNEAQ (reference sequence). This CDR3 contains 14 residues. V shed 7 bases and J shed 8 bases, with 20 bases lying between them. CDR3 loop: CASTPLSQGQGYTF. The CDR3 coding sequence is TGTGCCAGCACTCCGTTGAGTCAGGGGCAGGGCTACACCTTC.

The CDR3 DNA reads TGTGCCAGCAGTTATGGGACAGGATATTCACCCCTCCACTTT. Translation: CASSYGTGYSPLHF. The rearrangement uses TRBV6-2 or TRBV6-3 and TRBJ1-6, with TRBD1 matching 8 bases. Germline loops: CDR1 MNHEY, CDR2 SVGEGT. The CDR3 runs to 14 residues. After removal of 3 bases from V and 8 bases from J, the junction contained 3 bases not matched to a gene.

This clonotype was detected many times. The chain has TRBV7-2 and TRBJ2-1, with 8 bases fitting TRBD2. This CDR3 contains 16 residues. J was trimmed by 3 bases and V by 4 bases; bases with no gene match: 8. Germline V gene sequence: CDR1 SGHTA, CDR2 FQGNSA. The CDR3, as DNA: TGTGCCAGCAGCTCCCCAGCGGGGGTCGTCTACAATGAGCAGTTCTTC. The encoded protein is CASSSPAGVVYNEQFF.

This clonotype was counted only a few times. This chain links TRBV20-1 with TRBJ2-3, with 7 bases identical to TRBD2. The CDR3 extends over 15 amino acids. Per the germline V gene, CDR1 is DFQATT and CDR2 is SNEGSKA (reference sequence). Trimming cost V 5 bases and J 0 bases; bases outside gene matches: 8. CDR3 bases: TGCAGTGCTCCCGTGGGGGGGGACAGCACAGATACGCAGTATTTT. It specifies CSAPVGGDSTDTQYF.

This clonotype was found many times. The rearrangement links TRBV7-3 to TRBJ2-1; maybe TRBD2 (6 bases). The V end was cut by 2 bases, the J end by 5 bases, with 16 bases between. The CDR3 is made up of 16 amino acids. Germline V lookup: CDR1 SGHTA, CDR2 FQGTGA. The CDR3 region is CASSLWLAGIDNEQFF. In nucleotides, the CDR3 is TGTGCCAGCAGCTTATGGCTCGCGGGGATCGACAATGAGCAGTTCTTC.

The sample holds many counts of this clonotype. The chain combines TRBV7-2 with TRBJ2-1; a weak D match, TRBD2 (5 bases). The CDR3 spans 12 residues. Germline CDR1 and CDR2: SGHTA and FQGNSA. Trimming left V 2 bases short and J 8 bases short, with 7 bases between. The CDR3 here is CASSLTRDEQFF. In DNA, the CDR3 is TGTGCCAGCAGCTTAACTAGAGATGAGCAGTTCTTC.

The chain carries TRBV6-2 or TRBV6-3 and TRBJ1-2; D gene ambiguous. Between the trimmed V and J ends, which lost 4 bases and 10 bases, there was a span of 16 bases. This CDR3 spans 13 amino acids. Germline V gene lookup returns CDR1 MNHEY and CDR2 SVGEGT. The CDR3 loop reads CASSSGGGEDYTF. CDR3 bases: TGTGCCAGCAGTTCAGGAGGCGGGGAAGACTACACCTTC.

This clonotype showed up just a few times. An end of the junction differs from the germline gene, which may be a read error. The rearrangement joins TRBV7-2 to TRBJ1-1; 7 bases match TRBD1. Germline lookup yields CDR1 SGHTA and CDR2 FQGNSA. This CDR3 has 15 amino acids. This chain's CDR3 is CASSLAQGVVTEAFF. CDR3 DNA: TGTGCCAGCAGCCTAGCCCAGGGGGTGGTTACTGAAGCTTTCTTT.

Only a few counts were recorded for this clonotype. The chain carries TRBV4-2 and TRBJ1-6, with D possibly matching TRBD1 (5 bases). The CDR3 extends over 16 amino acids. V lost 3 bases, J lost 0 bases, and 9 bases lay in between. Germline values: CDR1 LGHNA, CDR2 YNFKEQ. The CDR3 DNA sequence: TGTGCCAGCAGCCAGGAGGGGAACTCCTATAATTCACCCCTCCACTTT. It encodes CASSQEGNSYNSPLHF.

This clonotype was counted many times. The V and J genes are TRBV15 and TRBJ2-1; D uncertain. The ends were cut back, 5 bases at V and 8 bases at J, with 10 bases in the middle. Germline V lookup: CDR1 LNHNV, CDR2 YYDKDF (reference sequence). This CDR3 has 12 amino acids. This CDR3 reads CATSAFKDEQFF. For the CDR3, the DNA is TGTGCCACCAGCGCTTTCAAGGATGAGCAGTTCTTC.

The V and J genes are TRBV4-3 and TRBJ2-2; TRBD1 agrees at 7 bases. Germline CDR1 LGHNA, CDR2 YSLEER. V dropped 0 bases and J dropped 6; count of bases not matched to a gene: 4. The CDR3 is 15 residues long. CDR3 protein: CASSQEWQGAGELFF. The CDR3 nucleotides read TGCGCCAGCAGCCAAGAGTGGCAGGGGGCCGGGGAGCTGTTTTTT.

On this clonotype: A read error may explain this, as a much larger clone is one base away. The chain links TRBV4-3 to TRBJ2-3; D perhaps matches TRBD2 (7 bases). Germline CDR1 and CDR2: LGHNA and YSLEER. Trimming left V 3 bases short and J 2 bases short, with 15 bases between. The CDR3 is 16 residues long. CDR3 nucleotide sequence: TGCGCCAGCAGCCAGTATCGAGGGGGGGACACAGATACGCAGTATTTT. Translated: CASSQYRGGDTDTQYF.

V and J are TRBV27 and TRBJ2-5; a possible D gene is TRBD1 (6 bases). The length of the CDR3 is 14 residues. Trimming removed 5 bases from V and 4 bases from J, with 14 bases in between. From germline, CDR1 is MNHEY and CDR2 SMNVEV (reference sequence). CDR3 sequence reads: CASSHPGGTETQYF. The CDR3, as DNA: TGTGCCAGCAGTCACCCTGGGGGCACAGAGACCCAGTACTTC.

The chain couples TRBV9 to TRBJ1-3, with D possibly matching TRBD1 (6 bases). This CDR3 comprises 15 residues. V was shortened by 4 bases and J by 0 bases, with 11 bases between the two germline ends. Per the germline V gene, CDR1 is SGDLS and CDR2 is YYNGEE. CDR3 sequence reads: CASSTQTGSGNTIYF. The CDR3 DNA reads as TGTGCCAGCAGCACTCAGACAGGCTCTGGAAACACCATATATTTT.

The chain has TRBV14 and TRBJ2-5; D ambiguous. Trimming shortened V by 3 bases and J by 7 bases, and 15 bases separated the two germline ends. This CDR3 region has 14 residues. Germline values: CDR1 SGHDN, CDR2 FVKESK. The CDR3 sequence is CASSQNHVGGTQYF. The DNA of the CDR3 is TGTGCCAGCAGCCAGAATCACGTCGGTGGGACCCAGTACTTC.

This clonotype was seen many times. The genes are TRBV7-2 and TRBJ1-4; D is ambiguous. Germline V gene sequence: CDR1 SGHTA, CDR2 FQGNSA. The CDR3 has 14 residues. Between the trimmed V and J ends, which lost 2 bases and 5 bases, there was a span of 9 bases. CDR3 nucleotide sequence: TGTGCCAGCAGCTTATTAGGGTCGAATGAAAAACTGTTTTTT. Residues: CASSLLGSNEKLFF.

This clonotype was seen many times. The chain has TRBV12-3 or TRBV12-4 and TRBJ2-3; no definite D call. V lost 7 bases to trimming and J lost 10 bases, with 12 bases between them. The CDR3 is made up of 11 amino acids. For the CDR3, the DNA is TGTGCCAGCACCACTACATATGCGCAGTATTTT. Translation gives CASTTTYAQYF.

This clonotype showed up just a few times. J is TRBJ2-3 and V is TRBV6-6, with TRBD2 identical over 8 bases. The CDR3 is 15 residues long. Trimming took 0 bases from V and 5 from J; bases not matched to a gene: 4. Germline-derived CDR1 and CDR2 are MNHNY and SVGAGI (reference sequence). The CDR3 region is CASSYSRGGRDTQYF. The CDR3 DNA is TGTGCCAGCAGTTACTCACGGGGGGGCAGAGATACGCAGTATTTT.

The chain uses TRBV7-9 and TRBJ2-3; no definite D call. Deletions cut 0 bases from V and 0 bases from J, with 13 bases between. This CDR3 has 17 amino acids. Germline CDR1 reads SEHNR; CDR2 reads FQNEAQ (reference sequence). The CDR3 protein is CASSLAMEARSTDTQYF. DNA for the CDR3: TGTGCCAGCAGCTTAGCGATGGAAGCGAGGAGCACAGATACGCAGTATTTT. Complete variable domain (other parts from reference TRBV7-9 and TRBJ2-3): DTGVSQNPRHKITKRGQNVTFRCDPISEHNRLYWYRQTLGQGPEFLTYFQNEAQLEKSRLLSDRFSAERPKGSFSTLEIQRTEQGDSAMYLCASSLAMEARSTDTQYFGPGTRLTVL.